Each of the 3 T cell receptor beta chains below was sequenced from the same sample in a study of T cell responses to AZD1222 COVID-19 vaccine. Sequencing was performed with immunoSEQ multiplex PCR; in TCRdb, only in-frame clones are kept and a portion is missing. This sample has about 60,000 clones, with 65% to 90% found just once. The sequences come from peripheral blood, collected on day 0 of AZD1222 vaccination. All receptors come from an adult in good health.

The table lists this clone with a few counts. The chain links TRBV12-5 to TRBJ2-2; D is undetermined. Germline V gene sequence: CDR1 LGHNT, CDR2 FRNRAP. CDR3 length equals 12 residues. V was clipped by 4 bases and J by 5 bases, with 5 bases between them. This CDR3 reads CASGSRTGELFF. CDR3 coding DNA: TGTGCTAGTGGTTCGAGAACCGGGGAGCTGTTTTTT.

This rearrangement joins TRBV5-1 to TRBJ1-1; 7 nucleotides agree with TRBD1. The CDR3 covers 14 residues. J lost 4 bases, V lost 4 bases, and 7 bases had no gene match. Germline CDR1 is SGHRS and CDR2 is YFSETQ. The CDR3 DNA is TGCGCCAGCAGCCTGACAGGGTTCGCCACTGAAGCTTTCTTT. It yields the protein CASSLTGFATEAFF.

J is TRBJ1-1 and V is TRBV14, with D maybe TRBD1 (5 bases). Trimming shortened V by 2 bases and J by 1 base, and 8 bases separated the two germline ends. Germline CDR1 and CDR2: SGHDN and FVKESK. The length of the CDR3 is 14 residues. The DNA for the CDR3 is TGTGCCAGCAGCCAATGGGACGGGAACACTGAAGCTTTCTTT. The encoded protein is CASSQWDGNTEAFF.